These 24 T cell receptor beta chains were sequenced from one sample in a study of blood T cell repertoires in COVID-19. Repertoires were generated with immunoSEQ multiplex PCR, while TCRdb's copy carries only in-frame clones and drops some. The data show 150,000 or so clones, 80% seen once. What was sequenced was peripheral blood. These receptors were collected from a man aged 55-75 years with active or convalescent COVID-19.

The J gene is TRBJ2-6, the V gene TRBV4-3, with 12 bases lining up with TRBD1. Germline loops: CDR1 LGHNA, CDR2 YSLEER. The CDR3 length is 19 residues. J lost 2 bases, V lost 0 bases, and 5 bases had no gene match. CDR3 DNA: TGCGCCAGCAGCCAAGAGGCTGGGACAGGGGGCCCTGGGGCCAACGTCCTGACTTTC. Translating gives CASSQEAGTGGPGANVLTF.

The gene calls are TRBV18 and TRBJ2-3; 15 bases are shared with TRBD2. CDR1 and CDR2 (germline): KGHSH, LQKENI. The CDR3 is made up of 15 amino acids. J was trimmed by 5 bases and V by 6 bases; bases with no gene match: 3. Written as DNA, the CDR3 is TGTGCCAGCTCGCTGGGACTAGCGGGAGGAGATACGCAGTATTTT. This sequence encodes CASSLGLAGGDTQYF.

V and J are TRBV7-2 and TRBJ2-5, with D perhaps TRBD1 (5 bases). The V gene lost 5 bases and the J gene lost 2 bases, with 15 bases spanning the gap. The CDR3 contains 15 residues. From germline, CDR1 is SGHTA and CDR2 FQGNSA. This CDR3 reads CASSPRVNVQETQYF. In DNA, the CDR3 is TGTGCCAGCAGCCCCAGGGTTAACGTACAAGAGACCCAGTACTTC.

The chain uses TRBV11-3 and TRBJ2-3; D call uncertain. The CDR3 has 13 residues. The V end was cut by 5 bases, the J end by 3 bases, with 9 bases between. Germline V gene sequence: CDR1 SGHNT, CDR2 YENEEA. The CDR3 sequence is CASSPENTDTQYF. Here the CDR3 DNA reads TGTGCCAGCAGCCCCGAGAATACAGATACGCAGTATTTT.

The chain recombines TRBV12-3 or TRBV12-4 with TRBJ1-6; D not resolved. The CDR3 spans 12 residues. Trimming took 8 bases from V and 6 from J, leaving 8 bases between them. CDR3 sequence (DNA): TGTGCCAGCTCTTCTAGTAATTCACCCCTCCACTTT. Translated: CASSSSNSPLHF.

This CDR3 is CASSRTSEQFF. The CDR3, as DNA: TGTGCCAGCAGCCGGACTTCGGAGCAGTTCTTC. This chain links TRBV7-9 with TRBJ2-1; TRBD2 might be the D (5 bases). The V gene's germline CDR1 is SEHNR and CDR2 FQNEAQ (reference sequence). Trimming removed 5 bases from V and 10 bases from J, with 9 bases in between. The CDR3 runs 11 residues.

V usage is TRBV5-6 and J usage is TRBJ1-5; 7 nucleotides agree with TRBD1. CDR1 is SGHDT, CDR2 YYEEEE, per germline. Trimming took 0 bases from V and 5 from J; bases not matched to a gene: 2. CDR3 length: 14 residues. The CDR3 nucleotides are TGTGCCAGCAGCTTGGGCACAGGGGATCAGCCCCAGCATTTT. Amino acids: CASSLGTGDQPQHF.

This chain links TRBV6-2 or TRBV6-3 with TRBJ2-7, with 7 bases identical to TRBD2. Germline loops: CDR1 MNHEY, CDR2 SVGEGT. This CDR3 region has 17 residues. V gave up 2 bases and J gave up 2 bases; unmatched junction bases: 12. The CDR3 DNA reads TGTGCCAGCAGTTACCCTACTCGACTAGCAGGACCCTACGAGCAGTACTTC. Its translation: CASSYPTRLAGPYEQYF.

The gene calls are TRBV7-2 and TRBJ2-7; TRBD2 matches 9 bases. With V trimmed by 5 bases and J by 3 bases, 5 bases remained unmatched. Looked up from germline, CDR1 is SGHTA and CDR2 is FQGNSA. The CDR3 sequence is 14 residues long. The CDR3 loop is CASSPEAGGYEQYF. For the CDR3, the DNA is TGTGCCAGCAGCCCCGAAGCGGGGGGCTACGAGCAGTACTTC. The full variable domain, rest sourced from reference TRBV7-2 and TRBJ2-7, is GAGVSQSPSNKVTEKGKDVELRCDPISGHTALYWYRQSLGQGLEFLIYFQGNSAPDKSGLPSDRFSAERTGGSVSTLTIQRTQQEDSAVYLCASSPEAGGYEQYFGPGTRLTVT.

In DNA, the CDR3 is TGTGCCAGTAGTATGGTGCCCGGAGGCAACGAGCAGTACTTC. This gives the protein CASSMVPGGNEQYF. This chain connects TRBV19 to TRBJ2-7; D might be TRBD2 (5 bases). V lost 3 bases and J 5 bases, leaving 14 bases between the germline ends. The CDR3 totals 14 residues. Germline CDR1 LNHDA, CDR2 SQIVND (reference sequence).

The CDR3 region has the DNA TGTGCCAGCAGTGAAGGGGCAGCTAATTCACCCCTCCACTTT. Amino acid sequence: CASSEGAANSPLHF. V gene TRBV2 combines with J gene TRBJ1-6; D remains unclear. The CDR3 is 14 amino acids. V shed 1 base and J shed 6 bases, with 7 bases lying between them. CDR1 is SNHLY, CDR2 FYNNEI, per germline.

The chain uses TRBV5-5 and TRBJ2-1; TRBD2 matches 14 bases. CDR3 length: 15 residues. Germline assignment: CDR1 SGHKS and CDR2 YYEKEE (reference sequence). Trimming took 0 bases from V and 8 from J; bases not matched to a gene: 1. CDR3 sequence (DNA): TGTGCCAGCAGCTTGGGGGGACTAGCGGGAGATGAGCAGTTCTTC. This sequence encodes CASSLGGLAGDEQFF.

This chain connects TRBV3-1 (or the pseudogene TRBV3-2) to TRBJ2-5; the match to TRBD1 covers 7 bases. Germline V lookup: CDR1 LGHDT, CDR2 YNNKEL (reference sequence). This CDR3 spans 14 amino acids. V lost 4 bases to trimming and J lost 2 bases; unmatched junction nucleotides: 4. CDR3 nucleotide sequence: TGTGCCAGCAGCCCGGTCAGGGGGCAAGAGACCCAGTACTTC. It codes for CASSPVRGQETQYF.

The V gene is TRBV6-6, the J gene TRBJ2-7; 9 nucleotides line up with TRBD1. Germline V gene data show CDR1 as MNHNY and CDR2 as SVGAGI (reference sequence). Trimming removed 1 base from V and 2 bases from J; junction bases left unmatched: 3. The CDR3 extends over 15 amino acids. CDR3 in DNA: TGTGCCAGCAGTTACTTGGACAGGGGAGCCTACGAGCAGTACTTC. It specifies CASSYLDRGAYEQYF.

The chain has TRBV19 and TRBJ1-5; D might be TRBD1 (6 bases). With 6 bases removed from V and 8 bases from J, the gap between germline ends came to 17 bases. Per germline, CDR1 LNHDA and CDR2 SQIVND (reference sequence). This CDR3 region has 14 residues. CDR3 protein: CASRTYREGEPQHF. In DNA, the CDR3 is TGTGCCAGTAGGACCTACAGGGAAGGGGAGCCCCAGCATTTT.

J is TRBJ2-3 and V is TRBV9; maybe TRBD1 (5 bases). This CDR3 has 13 residues. Germline V gene sequence: CDR1 SGDLS, CDR2 YYNGEE. V lost 4 bases, J lost 2 bases, and 8 bases lay in between. The CDR3 protein is CASSPGPTDTQYF. The CDR3 nucleotides are TGTGCCAGCAGCCCAGGGCCCACAGATACGCAGTATTTT.

The chain combines TRBV19 with TRBJ1-1; 7 nucleotides match TRBD1. Trimming at V came to 7 bases and at J to 1 base, leaving 9 bases not matched to a gene. Germline V gives CDR1 LNHDA, CDR2 SQIVND (reference sequence). The CDR3 contains 15 residues. The CDR3 coding sequence is TGTGCCAGTATCCCCCGACAGGGCACGAACACTGAAGCTTTCTTT. It encodes CASIPRQGTNTEAFF.

This clone showed up just a few times. The chain combines TRBV14 with TRBJ2-7; TRBD2 matches 10 bases. J gave up 2 bases and V 4 bases, and 2 bases lay outside the gene matches. CDR1 and CDR2 from the germline V gene are SGHDN and FVKESK. The CDR3 totals 14 residues. CDR3 nucleotides: TGTGCCAGCAGCCGAGCGGGAGGGCCCTACGAGCAGTACTTC. It is translated as CASSRAGGPYEQYF.

V gene TRBV4-3 combines with J gene TRBJ2-2; 9 bases match TRBD2. This CDR3 is 15 amino acids long. Looked up from germline, CDR1 is LGHNA and CDR2 is YSLEER. V dropped 8 bases and J dropped 7; count of bases not matched to a gene: 11. This CDR3 reads CASGGKREVNGELFF. CDR3 bases: TGCGCCAGCGGAGGGAAGCGGGAGGTGAACGGGGAGCTGTTTTTT.

This clone was recorded only once. CDR3 in DNA: TGCAGCGCTGCTTGGGGGGAGCAGCCCCAGCATTTT. It encodes CSAAWGEQPQHF. The rearrangement links TRBV29-1 to TRBJ1-5, with D possibly TRBD1 on 5 matching bases. This CDR3 region has 12 residues. Germline V lookup: CDR1 SQVTM, CDR2 ANQGSEA. The V and J ends lost 7 bases and 7 bases respectively, with 14 bases between them.

This chain connects TRBV28 to TRBJ2-2, with 7 bases aligning to TRBD2. After removal of 6 bases from V and 1 base from J, the junction contained 14 bases not matched to a gene. CDR3 length: 18 residues. Germline V gene lookup returns CDR1 MDHEN and CDR2 SYDVKM. In DNA, the CDR3 is TGTGCCAGCAGCCTACCTGGTGGGAGCGGGGTGAACACCGGGGAGCTGTTTTTT. It yields the protein CASSLPGGSGVNTGELFF.

This rearrangement joins TRBV7-3 to TRBJ2-2; 8 nucleotides match TRBD2. V lost 7 bases and J lost 7; bases outside the gene matches: 5. The CDR3 spans 13 residues. CDR1 is SGHTA and CDR2 is FQGTGA in the germline V gene. CDR3 sequence: CASKAGEVGELFF. For the CDR3, the DNA is TGTGCCAGCAAAGCGGGAGAGGTCGGGGAGCTGTTTTTT.

The CDR3 is CASSSREGPYEQYF. The CDR3 DNA is TGCGCCAGCAGTAGCAGGGAGGGCCCCTACGAGCAGTACTTC. This chain joins TRBV5-1 and TRBJ2-7, with 7 bases lining up with TRBD2. The CDR3 has 14 amino acids. The germline V gene has CDR1 SGHRS and CDR2 YFSETQ. The trim removed 5 bases at V and 2 bases at J, leaving 7 bases unmatched.

The chain uses TRBV6-5 and TRBJ1-6, with 7 bases identical to TRBD1. The CDR3 contains 14 residues. Germline V gives CDR1 MNHEY, CDR2 SVGAGI. V lost 8 bases, J lost 5 bases, and 6 bases stayed unmatched. The CDR3 nucleotides are TGTGCCAGCCTCGAACAGGGGAATAATTCACCCCTCCACTTT. Translated: CASLEQGNNSPLHF.